Shown below are 2 T cell receptor beta chains from a single sample sequenced in a study of T cells in women clearing cervical HPV infection. Assay: immunoSEQ multiplex PCR; the TCRdb copy retains only in-frame clones and omits some. Its clone listing holds 31,000 or so clones. The sample comprised blood buffy coat. All receptors derive from a woman between 18 and 69 years old with a cervical HPV16 infection that either progressed to CIN3+ or cleared (not recorded which).

As concerns this clone: Read coverage stops 3 residues before the CDR3 terminus; the germline J gene supplies the remainder. The genes are TRBV12-3 or TRBV12-4 and TRBJ2-3; D remains ambiguous. Trimming shortened V by 4 bases and J by 1 base, and 12 bases separated the two germline ends. The CDR3 length is 15 residues. The part of the CDR3 DNA that was read is TGTGCCAGCAGTTACAAGGGTTGGGGCACAGATACG. It specifies CASSYKGWGTDT. The CDR3 as a whole reads CASSYKGWGTDTQYF.

Details on this clone: The observed sequence ends 3 residues before the CDR3 terminus, with the missing tail filled in from the germline J gene. The chain is built from TRBV19 and TRBJ2-7; 8 bases fit TRBD2. Germline CDR1 is LNHDA and CDR2 is SQIVND (reference sequence). The J segment lost 4 bases and the V segment lost 4 bases, leaving 6 bases of the junction unmatched. The CDR3 runs 14 residues. This CDR3 reads CASSSTGGPYEQYF. The DNA read from the CDR3 is TGTGCCAGTAGTAGTACGGGGGGGCCGTACGAG.